A single sample gave rise to the 29 T cell receptor beta chains below, sequenced in a study of blood T cell repertoires in COVID-19. The assay was immunoSEQ multiplex PCR, and TCRdb's table has in-frame clones only and misses some. The repertoire holds around 91,000 clones, with roughly 85% as singletons. The material sequenced was peripheral blood. The origin of the receptors is a man older than 75 with acute or convalescent COVID-19.

The rearrangement joins TRBV7-2 to TRBJ2-6, with D possibly being TRBD1 (6 bases). The germline V gene encodes CDR1 SGHTA and CDR2 FQGNSA. V was trimmed by 5 bases and J by 0 bases, leaving 11 bases between them. This CDR3 is built from 16 residues. CDR3 protein: CASSDRTISGANVLTF. As DNA, the CDR3 is TGTGCCAGCAGCGACAGGACAATCTCTGGGGCCAACGTCCTGACTTTC.

V gene TRBV19 combines with J gene TRBJ2-7, with a tentative D call TRBD1 (6 bases). The CDR3 has 14 residues. Per germline, CDR1 LNHDA and CDR2 SQIVND (reference sequence). Trimming took 1 base from V and 1 from J, leaving 8 bases between them. The CDR3 loop is CASSIAGQSYEQYF. The CDR3, as DNA: TGTGCCAGTAGTATAGCTGGACAGTCCTACGAGCAGTACTTC.

This clone was seen a few times. The gene calls are TRBV11-3 and TRBJ1-3; 7 bases line up with TRBD1. This CDR3 is 14 amino acids long. Germline values: CDR1 SGHNT, CDR2 YENEEA. J was trimmed by 0 bases and V by 5 bases; bases with no gene match: 1. The CDR3: CASSPGGSGNTIYF. DNA of the CDR3: TGTGCCAGCAGCCCAGGGGGCTCTGGAAACACCATATATTTT.

The chain joins TRBV19 to TRBJ2-1, with D perhaps TRBD1 (6 bases). CDR1 and CDR2 (germline): LNHDA, SQIVND (reference sequence). Trimming took 1 base from V and 6 from J, leaving 13 bases between them. The length of the CDR3 is 15 residues. The chain's CDR3 is CASSIGPGALNEQFF. The CDR3 DNA reads as TGTGCCAGTAGTATAGGCCCAGGGGCCCTCAATGAGCAGTTCTTC.

This clone occurred a few times. The chain joins TRBV19 to TRBJ1-2, with a possible D match to TRBD1 (6 bases). The CDR3 totals 14 residues. Trimming left V 6 bases short and J 6 bases short, with 17 bases between. The germline CDR1 and CDR2 sequences are LNHDA and SQIVND (reference sequence). The CDR3 coding sequence is TGTGCCAGTAGCAGGCGTGGGGGCTGGGATGGCTACACCTTC. Its protein product is CASSRRGGWDGYTF.

The gene calls are TRBV3-1 (or the pseudogene TRBV3-2) and TRBJ1-2; a possible D gene is TRBD1 (5 bases). The germline V gene encodes CDR1 LGHDT and CDR2 YNNKEL (reference sequence). Trimming left V 4 bases short and J 4 bases short, with 13 bases between. CDR3 length equals 14 residues. CDR3 coding DNA: TGTGCCAGCAGCCCCGGGGGGGGGAGCTATGGCTACACCTTC. It codes for CASSPGGGSYGYTF.

CDR3 sequence: CASSPFGRQGSYNEQFF. CDR3 DNA sequence: TGTGCCAGCTCACCATTCGGAAGACAGGGTTCCTACAATGAGCAGTTCTTC. The gene calls are TRBV18 and TRBJ2-1; TRBD1 matches at 7 bases. The V gene end was trimmed by 2 bases and the J gene end by 1 base; junction bases not matched to a gene: 8. CDR1 and CDR2 (germline): KGHSH, LQKENI. The CDR3 spans 17 residues.

This rearrangement joins TRBV27 to TRBJ2-3, with D perhaps matching TRBD1 (5 bases). Trimming took 6 bases from V and 6 from J, leaving 13 bases between them. CDR3 size: 13 residues. CDR1 MNHEY and CDR2 SMNVEV come from the germline V gene (reference sequence). As DNA, the CDR3 is TGTGCCAGCAGAAGGCAGGGCGCGGATACGCAGTATTTT. Translated, it gives CASRRQGADTQYF.

The J gene is TRBJ2-3, the V gene TRBV5-6; TRBD2 matches at 7 bases. The junction had 0 bases not matched to a gene; V was cut back by 1 base and J by 4 bases. From germline, CDR1 is SGHDT and CDR2 YYEEEE. The CDR3 runs to 13 residues. The chain's CDR3 is CASSLREADTQYF. CDR3 DNA sequence: TGTGCCAGCAGCTTGCGGGAGGCAGATACGCAGTATTTT. Full variable domain (rest looked up from reference TRBV5-6 and TRBJ2-3): DAGVTQSPTHLIKTRGQQVTLRCSPKSGHDTVSWYQQALGQGPQFIFQYYEEEERQRGNFPDRFSGHQFPNYSSELNVNALLLGDSALYLCASSLREADTQYFGPGTRLTVL.

V usage is TRBV5-1 and J usage is TRBJ1-1; TRBD1 agrees at 8 bases. The CDR3 has 13 amino acids. Losses at the gene ends were 6 bases for V and 7 bases for J; bases not matched to a gene: 8. Germline lookup yields CDR1 SGHRS and CDR2 YFSETQ. In DNA, the CDR3 is TGCGCCAGCACCACCGGGACAGGCAATGAAGCTTTCTTT. Translating it yields CASTTGTGNEAFF. Based on the CDR3 plus reference TRBV5-1 and TRBJ1-1, the full variable domain is KAGVTQTPRYLIKTRGQQVTLSCSPISGHRSVSWYQQTPGQGLQFLFEYFSETQRNKGNFPGRFSGRQFSNSRSEMNVSTLELGDSALYLCASTTGTGNEAFFGQGTRLTVV.

The chain employs TRBV7-6 and TRBJ1-2; D may be TRBD1 (5 bases). Deletions cut 1 base from V and 7 bases from J, with 10 bases between. This CDR3 has 13 residues. Germline CDR1 SGHVS, CDR2 FNYEAQ. The CDR3 nucleotides are TGTGCCAGCAGCTTAGAGGGGAAGGTTGGCTACACCTTC. Encoded protein: CASSLEGKVGYTF.

CDR3 residues: CASSLLGQGNTEAFF. CDR3 nucleotides: TGCGCCAGCAGCTTGTTAGGACAGGGGAACACTGAAGCTTTCTTT. This sequence joins TRBV5-1 and TRBJ1-1; 8 nucleotides align to TRBD1. Germline CDR1 SGHRS, CDR2 YFSETQ. J was trimmed by 1 base and V by 1 base; bases with no gene match: 3. The CDR3 consists of 15 residues.

This sequence joins TRBV28 and TRBJ2-3; D gene ambiguous. The CDR3 is 12 amino acids. The V end lost 5 bases, the J end lost 6 bases, and 9 bases lay between the germline ends. CDR1 is MDHEN and CDR2 is SYDVKM in the germline V gene. DNA of the CDR3: TGTGCCAGCAGTCCCCTAAGTGATACGCAGTATTTT. It translates to CASSPLSDTQYF.

CDR3 DNA sequence: TGTGCCAGCAGTCAATCCCCCCAAGAGACCCAGTACTTC. As protein: CASSQSPQETQYF. The chain is built from TRBV6-2 or TRBV6-3 and TRBJ2-5; D not certain. The CDR3 runs 13 residues. The germline V gene encodes CDR1 MNHEY and CDR2 SVGEGT. The V end was cut by 5 bases, the J end by 1 base, with 8 bases between.

The J gene is TRBJ1-5, the V gene TRBV28; D unresolved. Germline V lookup: CDR1 MDHEN, CDR2 SYDVKM. This CDR3 region has 13 residues. V was pared by 6 bases and J by 0 bases, with 6 bases between. The CDR3 sequence is CASSYNSNQPQHF. DNA for the CDR3: TGTGCCAGCAGCTATAATAGCAATCAGCCCCAGCATTTT.

The chain links TRBV15 to TRBJ2-3; TRBD2 matches 7 bases. CDR3 length: 16 amino acids. V was clipped by 3 bases and J by 0 bases; unmatched bases: 6. Germline-derived CDR1 and CDR2 are LNHNV and YYDKDF (reference sequence). The CDR3 loop is CATSSSLAASTDTQYF. CDR3 DNA: TGTGCCACCAGCAGTTCGCTAGCGGCTAGCACAGATACGCAGTATTTT.

This clone was detected once. This chain links TRBV5-6 with TRBJ1-1, with no clear D. This CDR3 spans 16 amino acids. Germline assignment: CDR1 SGHDT and CDR2 YYEEEE. V lost 4 bases, J lost 1 base, and 17 bases lay in between. This CDR3 reads CASSLPGILQNTEAFF. The CDR3 DNA is TGTGCCAGCAGCCTCCCGGGTATTTTACAGAACACTGAAGCTTTCTTT.

V gene TRBV11-3 combines with J gene TRBJ2-1; perhaps TRBD1 as D (6 bases). Trimming pared 3 bases from V and 2 bases from J, leaving 11 bases between. The germline V gene has CDR1 SGHNT and CDR2 YENEEA. This CDR3 is 15 amino acids long. The CDR3 loop reads CASSLGRGAYNEQFF. The DNA for the CDR3 is TGTGCCAGCAGCTTGGGCAGGGGCGCCTACAATGAGCAGTTCTTC.

This clone has only a few counts. The gene calls are TRBV28 and TRBJ2-7; tentatively, D is TRBD2 (6 bases). Trimming pared 5 bases from V and 0 bases from J, leaving 14 bases between. The germline gives CDR1 MDHEN, CDR2 SYDVKM. This CDR3 contains 15 residues. CDR3 amino acids: CASSPLGGSSYEQYF. CDR3 in DNA: TGTGCCAGCAGTCCCCTTGGGGGGAGCTCCTACGAGCAGTACTTC. The variable domain in full, completed from reference TRBV28 and TRBJ2-7, reads DVKVTQSSRYLVKRTGEKVFLECVQDMDHENMFWYRQDPGLGLRLIYFSYDVKMKEKGDIPEGYSVSREKKERFSLILESASTNQTSMYLCASSPLGGSSYEQYFGPGTRLTVT.

This clone has a handful of counts. The CDR3 sequence: CASNPQGGEYEQYF. CDR3 bases: TGTGCCAGTAACCCCCAGGGGGGCGAATACGAGCAGTACTTC. The chain employs TRBV19 and TRBJ2-7; weak D call: TRBD1 (7 bases). The CDR3 is 14 residues long. Germline assignment: CDR1 LNHDA and CDR2 SQIVND (reference sequence). V lost 7 bases and J lost 4, with 17 bases in between.

This chain connects TRBV5-1 to TRBJ1-4, with D perhaps TRBD1 (6 bases). CDR1 and CDR2 from the germline V gene are SGHRS and YFSETQ. The CDR3 spans 15 residues. Trimming left V 0 bases short and J 6 bases short, with 12 bases between. In DNA form, the CDR3 reads TGCGCCAGCAGCTTGGTGGGGGCGCGGGATGAAAAACTGTTTTTT. Protein sequence: CASSLVGARDEKLFF.

The CDR3 DNA sequence: TGTGCCAGCAGTGCCGACAGGGGGGCTTTGGGTGGCTACACCTTC. It yields the protein CASSADRGALGGYTF. The chain uses TRBV25-1 and TRBJ1-2; TRBD1 agrees at 9 bases. This CDR3 spans 15 amino acids. V lost 4 bases and J lost 7; bases outside the gene matches: 10. Germline V gives CDR1 MGHDK, CDR2 SYGVNS.

The chain uses TRBV11-2 and TRBJ1-6, with D maybe TRBD1 (6 bases). This CDR3 comprises 15 residues. Germline-derived CDR1 and CDR2 are SGHAT and FQNNGV. V was pared by 5 bases and J by 8 bases, with 16 bases between. The CDR3 bases are TGTGCCAGCAGCGCCACTACAGGGTCGGATTCACCCCTCCACTTT. It encodes CASSATTGSDSPLHF.

V usage is TRBV29-1 and J usage is TRBJ2-1, with TRBD2 matching over 13 bases. This CDR3 is 14 amino acids long. J gave up 6 bases and V 4 bases, and 3 bases lay outside the gene matches. In germline, CDR1 is SQVTM, CDR2 ANQGSEA. CDR3 sequence: CSVGGLAGLNEQFF. As DNA, the CDR3 is TGCAGCGTTGGGGGACTAGCGGGACTCAATGAGCAGTTCTTC.

This clone was seen more than once but under ten times. The chain recombines TRBV6-5 with TRBJ1-1, with D possibly TRBD1 on 5 matching bases. The V and J ends lost 6 bases and 0 bases respectively, with 14 bases between them. Looked up from germline, CDR1 is MNHEY and CDR2 is SVGAGI. The CDR3 runs 15 residues. Here the CDR3 DNA reads TGTGCCAGCAGCCGGGGCGGGAACATGAACACTGAAGCTTTCTTT. Protein: CASSRGGNMNTEAFF.

CDR3 sequence: CASVVDTWNTEAFF. DNA of the CDR3: TGTGCTAGTGTCGTGGACACGTGGAACACTGAAGCTTTCTTT. This chain connects TRBV12-5 to TRBJ1-1, with a tentative D call TRBD1 (5 bases). The CDR3 has 14 amino acids. Looked up from germline, CDR1 is LGHNT and CDR2 is FRNRAP. V lost 7 bases, J lost 1 base, and 13 bases lay in between.

The chain employs TRBV11-2 and TRBJ2-7, with TRBD1 matching over 10 bases. Trimming at V came to 3 bases and at J to 4 bases, leaving 6 bases not matched to a gene. CDR3 length: 15 amino acids. Germline V gene sequence: CDR1 SGHAT, CDR2 FQNNGV. The CDR3 DNA is TGTGCCAGCAGCTTGCCCCGGGACAGGGGATACGAGCAGTACTTC. Protein sequence: CASSLPRDRGYEQYF.

This chain uses TRBV19 with TRBJ1-6; D unresolved. Germline CDR1 is LNHDA and CDR2 is SQIVND (reference sequence). Trimming stripped 7 bases from V and 9 bases from J, with 7 bases between. The CDR3 length is 11 residues. The CDR3 DNA sequence: TGTGCCAGTATCCGGGGTTCACCCCTCCACTTT. Amino acid sequence: CASIRGSPLHF.

The chain links TRBV11-2 to TRBJ1-4; 8 nucleotides line up with TRBD1. This CDR3 has 18 residues. Unmatched junction bases numbered 10, after V lost 4 bases and J lost 0 bases. Germline V gene data show CDR1 as SGHAT and CDR2 as FQNNGV. CDR3 bases: TGTGCCAGCAGCTCCAGGGGGACAGGTCCTGCAACTAATGAAAAACTGTTTTTT. Amino acid sequence: CASSSRGTGPATNEKLFF.